Presented here are 29 T cell receptor beta chains from one specimen sequenced in a study of CD4 T cells in relation to SARS-CoV-2 and coronaviruses. The table came from immunoSEQ multiplex PCR; TCRdb's copy has only in-frame clones and leaves some out. The sample carries approximately 70,000 clones, approximately 95% recorded once. Before the COVID-19 pandemic, during about 2011-2019, CD4+ T cells were taken from unexposed donors. The material sequenced was naive CD4+ T cells from PBMCs. Subset specified: naive CD4+ T cells isolated by negative enrichment. These receptors were obtained from a human donor in good health.

The CDR3 nucleotides are TGCGCCAGCAGCGCCGGGACTAGCGGGGGCCATGGAGAGACCCAGTACTTC. Translated, it gives CASSAGTSGGHGETQYF. V usage is TRBV5-1 and J usage is TRBJ2-5; 14 bases map to TRBD2. Germline assignment: CDR1 SGHRS and CDR2 YFSETQ. The CDR3 loop spans 17 amino acids. V shed 4 bases, J shed 4 bases, and the junction held 9 bases outside the gene matches.

The chain joins TRBV5-1 to TRBJ2-1; possibly TRBD2 for D (7 bases). The CDR3 sequence is 16 residues long. Trimming shortened V by 2 bases and J by 6 bases, and 18 bases separated the two germline ends. Germline CDR1 SGHRS, CDR2 YFSETQ. CDR3 loop: CASSLEGGPYPNEQFF. CDR3 bases: TGCGCCAGCAGCTTAGAGGGGGGGCCCTATCCCAATGAGCAGTTCTTC.

The gene calls are TRBV28 and TRBJ2-3; TRBD2 agrees at 15 bases. The CDR3 contains 15 residues. Germline V gene lookup returns CDR1 MDHEN and CDR2 SYDVKM. Trimming cost V 7 bases and J 3 bases; bases outside gene matches: 2. The CDR3: CASKGLAGGTDTQYF. The CDR3 region has the DNA TGTGCCAGCAAGGGACTAGCGGGGGGAACAGATACGCAGTATTTT.

This chain links TRBV7-9 with TRBJ1-1, with D possibly being TRBD1 (6 bases). Trimming removed 4 bases at V and 1 base at J, with 10 bases between. The CDR3 is 14 residues long. CDR1 and CDR2 from the germline V gene are SEHNR and FQNEAQ (reference sequence). This CDR3 reads CASSWTAGNTEAFF. The CDR3 DNA follows: TGTGCCAGCAGCTGGACAGCGGGGAACACTGAAGCTTTCTTT. Full variable domain (rest looked up from reference TRBV7-9 and TRBJ1-1): DTGVSQNPRHKITKRGQNVTFRCDPISEHNRLYWYRQTLGQGPEFLTYFQNEAQLEKSRLLSDRFSAERPKGSFSTLEIQRTEQGDSAMYLCASSWTAGNTEAFFGQGTRLTVV.

The chain recombines TRBV19 with TRBJ1-1, with TRBD1 matching over 7 bases. Germline V gene sequence: CDR1 LNHDA, CDR2 SQIVND (reference sequence). CDR3 length equals 16 residues. V dropped 3 bases and J dropped 1; count of bases not matched to a gene: 8. The CDR3 region has the DNA TGTGCCAGTAGTATTTGGCAGGGGGTACAGAACACTGAAGCTTTCTTT. Its translation: CASSIWQGVQNTEAFF. Together with reference TRBV19 and TRBJ1-1, the CDR3 gives the full variable domain: DGGITQSPKYLFRKEGQNVTLSCEQNLNHDAMYWYRQDPGQGLRLIYYSQIVNDFQKGDIAEGYSVSREKKESFPLTVTSAQKNPTAFYLCASSIWQGVQNTEAFFGQGTRLTVV.

A single count supports this clone. The chain carries TRBV19 and TRBJ1-1; 8 bases agree with TRBD1. The germline gives CDR1 LNHDA, CDR2 SQIVND (reference sequence). This CDR3 region has 17 residues. Losses at the gene ends were 4 bases for V and 6 bases for J; bases not matched to a gene: 16. CDR3 protein: CASSRLATGAGGAEAFF. CDR3 nucleotide sequence: TGTGCCAGTAGTAGGCTTGCGACAGGGGCGGGAGGGGCTGAAGCTTTCTTT. The full variable domain, rest sourced from reference TRBV19 and TRBJ1-1, is DGGITQSPKYLFRKEGQNVTLSCEQNLNHDAMYWYRQDPGQGLRLIYYSQIVNDFQKGDIAEGYSVSREKKESFPLTVTSAQKNPTAFYLCASSRLATGAGGAEAFFGQGTRLTVV.

The chain recombines TRBV3-1 (or the pseudogene TRBV3-2) with TRBJ2-7; tentatively, D is TRBD2 (5 bases). This CDR3 is 15 amino acids long. Trimming took 4 bases from V and 5 from J, leaving 18 bases between them. From germline, CDR1 is LGHDT and CDR2 YNNKEL (reference sequence). Here the CDR3 reads CASSPGVQSHHEQYF. The DNA of the CDR3 is TGTGCCAGCAGCCCCGGGGTTCAGTCGCACCACGAGCAGTACTTC.

The chain combines TRBV28 with TRBJ2-2; a weak D match, TRBD2 (5 bases). The CDR3 loop spans 15 amino acids. Per the germline V gene, CDR1 is MDHEN and CDR2 is SYDVKM. V was cut by 6 bases and J by 6 bases, with 17 bases left in between. For the CDR3, the DNA is TGTGCCAGCAGATCATTCACTAGGCGGCCCGGGGAGCTGTTTTTT. Amino acids: CASRSFTRRPGELFF.

V and J are TRBV21-1 and TRBJ2-2; the D call TRBD1 from the table was never checked on the DNA. TRBV21-1 is flagged as a pseudogene. This CDR3 spans 15 amino acids. The DNA of the CDR3 is TGTGCCAGCAGCGTCCGACAGGGTTACACCGGGGAGCTGTTTTTT. This encodes CASSVRQGYTGELFF.

The J gene is TRBJ1-1, the V gene TRBV5-5, with D tentatively TRBD1 (6 bases). Germline CDR1 reads SGHKS; CDR2 reads YYEKEE (reference sequence). CDR3 length: 14 residues. V dropped 4 bases and J dropped 0 bases, with 10 bases sitting between them. In DNA, the CDR3 is TGTGCCAGCAGCCCACAGGGTATGAACACTGAAGCTTTCTTT. Translating it yields CASSPQGMNTEAFF.

The chain couples TRBV2 to TRBJ1-2; D not certain. Germline V CDR1 and CDR2: SNHLY, FYNNEI. This CDR3 is 13 amino acids long. V lost 6 bases and J 7 bases, leaving 15 bases between the germline ends. CDR3 loop: CASSGPRLGGYTF. The CDR3 DNA is TGTGCCAGCAGCGGCCCACGGCTCGGTGGCTACACCTTC.

This chain joins TRBV5-1 and TRBJ2-7, with a tentative D call TRBD1 (6 bases). CDR1 SGHRS and CDR2 YFSETQ come from the germline V gene. The CDR3 is made up of 15 amino acids. Trimming removed 5 bases from V and 0 bases from J, with 15 bases in between. In DNA form, the CDR3 reads TGCGCCAGCAGTCCACGGACAGCGAGCTCCTACGAGCAGTACTTC. Translated: CASSPRTASSYEQYF.

V gene TRBV5-1 combines with J gene TRBJ2-5, with a possible D match to TRBD2 (6 bases). The CDR3 sequence is 14 residues long. Germline V gene sequence: CDR1 SGHRS, CDR2 YFSETQ. Trimming shortened V by 3 bases and J by 1 base, and 10 bases separated the two germline ends. Here the CDR3 reads CASSSGLRQETQYF. CDR3 bases: TGCGCCAGCAGCTCGGGACTGCGCCAAGAGACCCAGTACTTC.

The chain links TRBV15 to TRBJ1-2; D ambiguous. Trimming took off 1 base at V and 0 bases at J, with 21 bases between the two ends. This CDR3 spans 19 amino acids. Looked up from germline, CDR1 is LNHNV and CDR2 is YYDKDF (reference sequence). The CDR3 is CATSRVGQTSEGANYGYTF. DNA for the CDR3: TGTGCCACCAGCAGAGTAGGGCAGACATCCGAAGGAGCTAACTATGGCTACACCTTC.

V usage is TRBV5-1 and J usage is TRBJ1-6; D not certain. The germline gives CDR1 SGHRS, CDR2 YFSETQ. The CDR3 has 13 residues. Trimming removed 3 bases at V and 0 bases at J, with 1 base between. CDR3 DNA: TGCGCCAGCAGCTCCTCCTATAATTCACCCCTCCACTTT. Translation: CASSSSYNSPLHF.

This chain uses TRBV11-2 with TRBJ2-1; D is undetermined. The CDR3 contains 15 residues. CDR1 and CDR2 (germline): SGHAT, FQNNGV. The V end was cut by 7 bases, the J end by 0 bases, with 13 bases between. This chain's CDR3 is CASTMGGSSYNEQFF. CDR3 coding DNA: TGTGCCAGCACCATGGGCGGAAGCTCCTACAATGAGCAGTTCTTC.

This clone was observed a single time. The rearrangement joins TRBV7-2 to TRBJ2-7, with 7 positions matching TRBD1. The trim removed 5 bases at V and 6 bases at J, leaving 10 bases unmatched. Germline CDR1 is SGHTA and CDR2 is FQGNSA. The CDR3 is made up of 14 amino acids. The CDR3 bases are TGTGCCAGCAGCGCAGACAGGGTCCCCCGCGAGCAGTACTTC. Translation: CASSADRVPREQYF. Using reference TRBV7-2 and TRBJ2-7 for the parts outside the CDR3, the full variable domain is GAGVSQSPSNKVTEKGKDVELRCDPISGHTALYWYRQSLGQGLEFLIYFQGNSAPDKSGLPSDRFSAERTGGSVSTLTIQRTQQEDSAVYLCASSADRVPREQYFGPGTRLTVT.

J is TRBJ2-1 and V is TRBV28, with D unresolved. The CDR3 is 14 amino acids. V dropped 3 bases and J dropped 4 bases, with 10 bases sitting between them. The germline gives CDR1 MDHEN, CDR2 SYDVKM. The CDR3 here is CASSFSRSYNEQFF. The CDR3 DNA follows: TGTGCCAGCAGTTTCTCAAGGTCTTACAATGAGCAGTTCTTC.

This chain joins TRBV18 and TRBJ1-2; TRBD1 might be the D (5 bases). Trimming took 3 bases from V and 1 from J, leaving 9 bases between them. Germline CDR1 is KGHSH and CDR2 is LQKENI. This CDR3 spans 14 amino acids. The CDR3 coding sequence is TGTGCCAGCTCACCGGGACGGTTTAACTATGGCTACACCTTC. Protein product: CASSPGRFNYGYTF.

V usage is TRBV3-1 (or the pseudogene TRBV3-2) and J usage is TRBJ1-6; D might be TRBD1 (6 bases). The length of the CDR3 is 14 residues. Germline CDR1 is LGHDT and CDR2 is YNNKEL (reference sequence). Trimming stripped 3 bases from V and 11 bases from J, with 14 bases between. The CDR3: CASSHLSKGAPLHF. CDR3 coding DNA: TGTGCCAGCAGCCACCTATCAAAGGGGGCACCCCTCCACTTT.

This clone is a singleton in its sample. This chain connects TRBV5-1 to TRBJ2-3, with D perhaps TRBD2 (5 bases). CDR3 length equals 16 residues. The germline V gene encodes CDR1 SGHRS and CDR2 YFSETQ. Trimming pared 0 bases from V and 0 bases from J, leaving 11 bases between. Here the CDR3 DNA reads TGCGCCAGCAGCTTGGAACAGCGGCGGAGCACAGATACGCAGTATTTT. Protein sequence: CASSLEQRRSTDTQYF.

V usage is TRBV7-2 and J usage is TRBJ2-5; a weak D match, TRBD2 (5 bases). This CDR3 is 15 amino acids long. Trimming removed 4 bases from V and 2 bases from J, with 14 bases in between. Germline CDR1 SGHTA, CDR2 FQGNSA. In nucleotides, the CDR3 is TGTGCCAGCAGCTCGATTGGGCGGGCACAAGAGACCCAGTACTTC. This sequence encodes CASSSIGRAQETQYF.

The J gene is TRBJ1-2, the V gene TRBV4-1, with TRBD1 as a possible D gene (5 bases). V lost 4 bases, J lost 0 bases, and 12 bases lay in between. CDR3 length: 15 amino acids. Germline V gene lookup returns CDR1 MGHRA and CDR2 YSYEKL. The CDR3 DNA follows: TGCGCCAGCAGCCCCCCTGGGGGGGCTAACTATGGCTACACCTTC. This gives the protein CASSPPGGANYGYTF.

The V and J genes are TRBV28 and TRBJ1-1; D is unresolved. The CDR3 is 13 amino acids. V was shortened by 1 base and J by 1 base, with 4 bases between the two germline ends. Germline values: CDR1 MDHEN, CDR2 SYDVKM. The CDR3 nucleotides read TGTGCCAGCAGTTTATTCAAGAACACTGAAGCTTTCTTT. It encodes CASSLFKNTEAFF.

J is TRBJ2-1 and V is TRBV28, with 8 bases that match TRBD2. The CDR3 has 15 residues. Germline V gene lookup returns CDR1 MDHEN and CDR2 SYDVKM. Trimming at V came to 7 bases and at J to 4 bases, leaving 9 bases not matched to a gene. DNA of the CDR3: TGTGCCAGCAAGGGGAGCGGGGGCTCTTACAATGAGCAGTTCTTC. Translation: CASKGSGGSYNEQFF.

The chain couples TRBV5-4 to TRBJ2-7; TRBD1 matches at 11 bases. Germline lookup yields CDR1 SGHNT and CDR2 YYREEE (reference sequence). Trimming at V came to 3 bases and at J to 7 bases, leaving 9 bases not matched to a gene. There are 15 residues in the CDR3. Here the CDR3 reads CASSWGQGGIGEQYF. The CDR3, as DNA: TGTGCCAGCAGCTGGGGACAGGGGGGTATTGGAGAGCAGTACTTC.

J is TRBJ2-7 and V is TRBV6-1; a possible D gene is TRBD2 (5 bases). Germline CDR1 and CDR2: MNHNS and SASEGT. V lost 6 bases and J lost 2, with 11 bases in between. The CDR3 length is 13 residues. The CDR3 sequence: CASRRGPTYEQYF. The CDR3 nucleotides are TGTGCCAGCAGGCGCGGGCCGACCTACGAGCAGTACTTC.

The V gene is TRBV7-3, the J gene TRBJ2-5, with TRBD2 matching 13 bases. CDR3 length: 15 residues. Trimming at V came to 4 bases and at J to 5 bases, leaving 4 bases not matched to a gene. Germline V CDR1 and CDR2: SGHTA, FQGTGA. CDR3 loop: CASSWGLAGSETQYF. The CDR3 DNA follows: TGTGCCAGCAGCTGGGGACTAGCGGGGAGTGAGACCCAGTACTTC.

The chain has TRBV4-3 and TRBJ1-2; D not resolved. Germline CDR1 reads LGHNA; CDR2 reads YSLEER. This CDR3 contains 13 residues. V was shortened by 3 bases and J by 4 bases, with 9 bases between the two germline ends. CDR3 sequence: CASSQEGGYGYTF. In DNA form, the CDR3 reads TGCGCCAGCAGCCAGGAGGGAGGCTATGGCTACACCTTC.